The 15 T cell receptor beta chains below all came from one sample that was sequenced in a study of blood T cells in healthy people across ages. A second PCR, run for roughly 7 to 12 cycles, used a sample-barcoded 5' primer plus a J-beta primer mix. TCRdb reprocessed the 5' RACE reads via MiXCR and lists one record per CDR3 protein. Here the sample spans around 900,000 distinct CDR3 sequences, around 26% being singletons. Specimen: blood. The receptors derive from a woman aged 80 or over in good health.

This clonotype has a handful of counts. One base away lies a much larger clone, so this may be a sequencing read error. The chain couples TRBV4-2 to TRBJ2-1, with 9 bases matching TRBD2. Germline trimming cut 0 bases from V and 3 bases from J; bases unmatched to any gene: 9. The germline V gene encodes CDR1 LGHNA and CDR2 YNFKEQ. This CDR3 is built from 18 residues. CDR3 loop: CASSQDQASGTLYNEQFF. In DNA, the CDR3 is TGTGCCAGCAGCCAAGATCAAGCTAGCGGGACTCTCTACAATGAGCAGTTCTTC.

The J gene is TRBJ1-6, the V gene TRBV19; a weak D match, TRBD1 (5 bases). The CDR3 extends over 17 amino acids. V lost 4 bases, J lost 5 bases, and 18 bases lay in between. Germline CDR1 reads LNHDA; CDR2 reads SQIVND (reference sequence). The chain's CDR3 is CASSTHRMGPNNSPLHF. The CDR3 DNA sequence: TGTGCCAGTAGTACCCACAGAATGGGACCGAATAATTCACCCCTCCACTTT.

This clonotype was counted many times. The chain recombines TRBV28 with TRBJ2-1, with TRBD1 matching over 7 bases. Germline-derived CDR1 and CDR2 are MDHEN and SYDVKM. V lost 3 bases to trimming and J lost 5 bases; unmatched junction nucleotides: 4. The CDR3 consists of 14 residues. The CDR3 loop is CASSLDRPNNEQFF. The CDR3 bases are TGTGCCAGCAGTTTGGACAGGCCGAACAATGAGCAGTTCTTC.

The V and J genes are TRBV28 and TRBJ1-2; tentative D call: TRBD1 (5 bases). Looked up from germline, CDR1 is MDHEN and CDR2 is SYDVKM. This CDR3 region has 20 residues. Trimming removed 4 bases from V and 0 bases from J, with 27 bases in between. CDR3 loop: CASSSALGGRSKGSNYGYTF. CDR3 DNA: TGTGCCAGCAGTTCCGCGTTGGGGGGACGGTCTAAGGGTTCTAACTATGGCTACACCTTC.

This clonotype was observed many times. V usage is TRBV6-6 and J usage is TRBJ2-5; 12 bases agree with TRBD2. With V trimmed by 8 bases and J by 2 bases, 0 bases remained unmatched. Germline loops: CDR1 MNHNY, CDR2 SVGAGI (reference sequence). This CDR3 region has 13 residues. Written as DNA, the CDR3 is TGTGCCAGCGGGACTAGCGGGCAAGAGACCCAGTACTTC. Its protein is CASGTSGQETQYF.

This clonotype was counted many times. The CDR3 nucleotides read TGTGCCAGCAGCACCCAGGGCGTCACAGATACGCAGTATTTT. Residues: CASSTQGVTDTQYF. The chain combines TRBV11-2 with TRBJ2-3; TRBD1 is a possible D gene (5 bases). This CDR3 comprises 14 residues. Germline assignment: CDR1 SGHAT and CDR2 FQNNGV. V was cut by 5 bases and J by 2 bases, with 11 bases left in between.

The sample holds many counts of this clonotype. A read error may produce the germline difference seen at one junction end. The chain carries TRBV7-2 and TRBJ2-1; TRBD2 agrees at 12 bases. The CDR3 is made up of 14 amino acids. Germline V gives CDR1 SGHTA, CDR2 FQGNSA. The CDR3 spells CASSLAGGLNEQFF. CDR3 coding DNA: TGTGCCAGCAGCCTAGCGGGGGGGCTTAATGAGCAGTTCTTC.

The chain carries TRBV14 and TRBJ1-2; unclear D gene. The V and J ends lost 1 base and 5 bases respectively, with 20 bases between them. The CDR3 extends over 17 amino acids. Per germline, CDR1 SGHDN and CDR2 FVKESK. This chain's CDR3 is CASSQGRSLSFIYGYTF. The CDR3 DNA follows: TGTGCCAGCAGCCAAGGAAGGTCCCTTTCTTTTATTTATGGCTACACCTTC. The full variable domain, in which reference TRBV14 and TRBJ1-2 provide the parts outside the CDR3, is EAGVTQFPSHSVIEKGQTVTLRCDPISGHDNLYWYRRVMGKEIKFLLHFVKESKQDESGMPNNRFLAERTGGTYSTLKVQPAELEDSGVYFCASSQGRSLSFIYGYTFGSGTRLTVV.

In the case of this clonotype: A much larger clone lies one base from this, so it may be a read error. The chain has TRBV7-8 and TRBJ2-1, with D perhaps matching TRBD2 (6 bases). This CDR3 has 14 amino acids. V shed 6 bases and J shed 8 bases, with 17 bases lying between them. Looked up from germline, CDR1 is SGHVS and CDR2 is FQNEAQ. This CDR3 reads CASRPAGLRDEQFF. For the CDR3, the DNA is TGTGCCAGCAGGCCGGCGGGACTCCGGGATGAGCAGTTCTTC.

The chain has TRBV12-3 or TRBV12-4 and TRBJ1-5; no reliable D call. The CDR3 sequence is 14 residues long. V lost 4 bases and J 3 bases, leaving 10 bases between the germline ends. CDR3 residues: CASSSRRLNQPQHF. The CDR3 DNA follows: TGTGCCAGCAGTTCACGACGGCTCAATCAGCCCCAGCATTTT.

The CDR3 bases are TGTGCCAGCAGTTTATCGAAGGCAGGTACGCAGTATTTT. This sequence encodes CASSLSKAGTQYF. V and J are TRBV27 and TRBJ2-3, with D hard to call. Trimming removed 0 bases at V and 8 bases at J, with 9 bases between. There are 13 residues in the CDR3. CDR1 MNHEY and CDR2 SMNVEV come from the germline V gene (reference sequence).

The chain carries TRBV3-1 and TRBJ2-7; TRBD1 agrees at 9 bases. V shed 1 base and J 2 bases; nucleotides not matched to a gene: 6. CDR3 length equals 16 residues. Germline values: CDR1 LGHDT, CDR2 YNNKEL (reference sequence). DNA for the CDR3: TGTGCCAGCAGCCAAGCCGGGGACAGGGACCCCTACGAGCAGTACTTC. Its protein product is CASSQAGDRDPYEQYF.

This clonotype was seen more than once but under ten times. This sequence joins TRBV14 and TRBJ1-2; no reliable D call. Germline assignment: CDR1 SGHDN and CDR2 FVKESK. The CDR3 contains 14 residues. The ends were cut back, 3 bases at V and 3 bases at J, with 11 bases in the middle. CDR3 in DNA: TGTGCCAGCAGCCAGCTCGTCGGGGACTATGGCTACACCTTC. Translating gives CASSQLVGDYGYTF.

CDR3 residues: CASSPVTHEQYF. The CDR3 bases are TGTGCCAGCTCACCGGTCACCCATGAGCAGTACTTC. The chain has TRBV18 and TRBJ2-5; D is ambiguous. Trimming took off 3 bases at V and 11 bases at J, with 13 bases between the two ends. The CDR3 is made up of 12 amino acids. The germline V gene has CDR1 KGHSH and CDR2 LQKENI.

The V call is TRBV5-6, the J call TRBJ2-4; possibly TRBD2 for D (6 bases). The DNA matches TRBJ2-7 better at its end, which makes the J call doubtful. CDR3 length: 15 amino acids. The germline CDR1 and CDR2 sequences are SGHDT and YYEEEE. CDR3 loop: CASSLARGAPYEQYF. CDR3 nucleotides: TGTGCCAGCAGCTTGGCCCGCGGGGCTCCCTACGAGCAGTACTTC.